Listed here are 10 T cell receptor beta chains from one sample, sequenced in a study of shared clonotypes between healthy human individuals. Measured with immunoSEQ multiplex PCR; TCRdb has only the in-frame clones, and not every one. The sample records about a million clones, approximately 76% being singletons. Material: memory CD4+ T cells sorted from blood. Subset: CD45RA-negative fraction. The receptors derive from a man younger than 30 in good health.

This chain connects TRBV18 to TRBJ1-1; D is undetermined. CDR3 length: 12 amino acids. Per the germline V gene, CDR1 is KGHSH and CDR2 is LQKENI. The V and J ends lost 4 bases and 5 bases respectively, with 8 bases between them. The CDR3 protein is CASSRLTTEAFF. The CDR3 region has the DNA TGTGCCAGCTCACGCTTGACGACTGAAGCTTTCTTT.

The CDR3 DNA follows: TGTGCCAGCAGCAGTCCGGGACAGGGGTTTAATAGCAATCAGCCCCAGCATTTT. It specifies CASSSPGQGFNSNQPQHF. This sequence joins TRBV21-1 and TRBJ1-5; TRBD1, the D gene given by the table, was not confirmed from the DNA. TRBV21-1 is reported as a pseudogene. This CDR3 is 18 amino acids long.

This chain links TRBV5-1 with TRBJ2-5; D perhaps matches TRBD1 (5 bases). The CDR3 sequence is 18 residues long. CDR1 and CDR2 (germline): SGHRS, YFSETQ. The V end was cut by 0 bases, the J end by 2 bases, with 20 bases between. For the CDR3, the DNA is TGCGCCAGCAGCTTGGGGGGCTCGGGCGGTGGGGCTCAAGAGACCCAGTACTTC. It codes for CASSLGGSGGGAQETQYF.

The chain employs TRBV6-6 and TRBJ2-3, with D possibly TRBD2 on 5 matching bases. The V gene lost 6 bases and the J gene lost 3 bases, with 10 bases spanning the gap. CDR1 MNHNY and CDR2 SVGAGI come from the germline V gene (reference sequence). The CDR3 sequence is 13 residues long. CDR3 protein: CASSSRTTDTQYF. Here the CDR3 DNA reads TGTGCCAGCAGCAGTAGGACTACAGATACGCAGTATTTT.

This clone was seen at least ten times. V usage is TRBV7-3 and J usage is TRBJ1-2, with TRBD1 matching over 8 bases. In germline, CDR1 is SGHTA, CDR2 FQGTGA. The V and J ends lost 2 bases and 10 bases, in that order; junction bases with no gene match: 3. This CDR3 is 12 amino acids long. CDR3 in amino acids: CASSLSGGAYTF. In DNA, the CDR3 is TGTGCCAGCAGCTTATCAGGGGGCGCCTACACCTTC.

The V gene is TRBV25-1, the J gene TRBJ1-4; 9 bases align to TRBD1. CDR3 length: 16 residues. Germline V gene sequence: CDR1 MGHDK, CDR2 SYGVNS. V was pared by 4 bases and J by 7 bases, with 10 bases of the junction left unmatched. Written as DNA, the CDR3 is TGTGCCAGCAGTGGGAGGGAGGGGACAGGGACTGAAAAACTGTTTTTT. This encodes CASSGREGTGTEKLFF. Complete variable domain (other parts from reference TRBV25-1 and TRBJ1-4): EADIYQTPRYLVIGTGKKITLECSQTMGHDKMYWYQQDPGMELHLIHYSYGVNSTEKGDLSSESTVSRIRTEHFPLTLESARPSHTSQYLCASSGREGTGTEKLFFGSGTQLSVL.

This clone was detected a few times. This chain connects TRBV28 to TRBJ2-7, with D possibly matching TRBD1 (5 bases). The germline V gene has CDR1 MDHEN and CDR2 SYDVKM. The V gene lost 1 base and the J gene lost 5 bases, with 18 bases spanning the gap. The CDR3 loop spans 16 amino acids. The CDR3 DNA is TGTGCCAGCAGTTTATTCGAATATTCAGGGATTGACGAGCAGTACTTC. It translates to CASSLFEYSGIDEQYF.

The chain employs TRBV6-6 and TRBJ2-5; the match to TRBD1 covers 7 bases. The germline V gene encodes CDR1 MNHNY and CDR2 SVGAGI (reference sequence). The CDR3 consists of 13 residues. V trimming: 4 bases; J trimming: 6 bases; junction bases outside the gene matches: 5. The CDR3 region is CASSLGGAQTQYF. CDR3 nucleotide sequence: TGTGCCAGCAGTTTAGGGGGCGCACAGACCCAGTACTTC.

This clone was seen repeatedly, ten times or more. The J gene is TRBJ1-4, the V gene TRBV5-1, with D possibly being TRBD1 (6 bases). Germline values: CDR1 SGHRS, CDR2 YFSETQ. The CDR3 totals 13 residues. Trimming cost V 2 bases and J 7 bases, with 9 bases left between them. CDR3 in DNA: TGCGCCAGCAGCTTACAGGGTAGTGAAAAACTGTTTTTT. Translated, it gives CASSLQGSEKLFF.

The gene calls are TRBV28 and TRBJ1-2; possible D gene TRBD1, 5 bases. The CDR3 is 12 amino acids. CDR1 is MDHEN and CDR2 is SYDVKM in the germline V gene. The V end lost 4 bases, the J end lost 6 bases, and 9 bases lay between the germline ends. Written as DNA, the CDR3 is TGTGCCAGCAGTTCCCTGGGGGATGGCTACACCTTC. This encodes CASSSLGDGYTF.